Each of the 21 T cell receptor beta chains below was sequenced from the same sample in a study of cytomegalovirus exposure and HLA in healthy donors. The primer mix had 60 Vbeta and 13 Jbeta primers. TCRdb's copy holds only in-frame clones and misses some; the assay was immunoSEQ multiplex PCR. The table lists more than 85,000 clones, 69% of them singletons. The source material was PBMCs. The receptors here all came from a young man in good health and CMV-seronegative.

The V call is TRBV7-9, the J call TRBJ2-7, with 7 bases identical to TRBD1. This CDR3 comprises 18 residues. Germline loops: CDR1 SEHNR, CDR2 FQNEAQ (reference sequence). V gave up 1 base and J gave up 2 bases; unmatched junction bases: 14. The CDR3 DNA reads TGTGCCAGCAGCTTAGTACCTACAGGGGATCGGTCCACCTACGAGCAGTACTTC. Translated: CASSLVPTGDRSTYEQYF. The variable domain in full, completed from reference TRBV7-9 and TRBJ2-7, reads DTGVSQNPRHKITKRGQNVTFRCDPISEHNRLYWYRQTLGQGPEFLTYFQNEAQLEKSRLLSDRFSAERPKGSFSTLEIQRTEQGDSAMYLCASSLVPTGDRSTYEQYFGPGTRLTVT.

This sequence joins TRBV4-3 and TRBJ1-4; 10 bases align to TRBD1. CDR1 and CDR2 from the germline V gene are LGHNA and YSLEER. V lost 4 bases to trimming and J lost 8 bases; unmatched junction nucleotides: 13. The CDR3 is made up of 17 amino acids. In nucleotides, the CDR3 is TGCGCCAGCAGCCCGTCCCGGGACAGGGGTCCGGGCGAAAAACTGTTTTTT. Translation: CASSPSRDRGPGEKLFF.

The V call is TRBV2, the J call TRBJ1-3; D unresolved. The CDR3 is 14 amino acids. Germline lookup yields CDR1 SNHLY and CDR2 FYNNEI. The V and J ends lost 2 bases and 3 bases respectively, with 8 bases between them. The CDR3 DNA is TGTGCCAGCAGTGAATCGGGGTTTGGAAACACCATATATTTT. Protein sequence: CASSESGFGNTIYF.

This chain uses TRBV7-9 with TRBJ1-2, with a weak D call TRBD1 (5 bases). V was shortened by 5 bases and J by 8 bases, with 15 bases between the two germline ends. This CDR3 has 13 amino acids. Germline V gene data show CDR1 as SEHNR and CDR2 as FQNEAQ (reference sequence). The CDR3 sequence is CASSASGGGGYTF. The DNA of the CDR3 is TGTGCCAGCAGCGCCTCGGGGGGAGGGGGCTACACCTTC.

The chain joins TRBV2 to TRBJ2-7, with unresolved D. Germline CDR1 and CDR2: SNHLY and FYNNEI. CDR3 length: 14 residues. The V gene lost 4 bases and the J gene lost 3 bases, with 13 bases spanning the gap. In DNA, the CDR3 is TGTGCCAGCAGTGTCTCCGGGTCCCACTACGAGCAGTACTTC. It yields the protein CASSVSGSHYEQYF.

A few counts support this clone. The gene calls are TRBV4-2 and TRBJ1-1, with a weak D call TRBD1 (5 bases). The germline CDR1 and CDR2 sequences are LGHNA and YNFKEQ. Between the trimmed V and J ends, which lost 4 bases and 3 bases, there was a span of 12 bases. The CDR3 covers 14 residues. The CDR3 DNA sequence: TGTGCCAGCAGCCCTAGGGGCGGGGACACTGAAGCTTTCTTT. As protein: CASSPRGGDTEAFF.

The chain has TRBV29-1 and TRBJ1-1; TRBD1 aligns across 9 bases. This CDR3 comprises 14 residues. V shed 7 bases, J shed 5 bases, and the junction held 11 bases outside the gene matches. Germline V lookup: CDR1 SQVTM, CDR2 ANQGSEA. The CDR3 nucleotides are TGCAGCGCTCCAACCGGGACAGGGCGGACTGAAGCTTTCTTT. It translates to CSAPTGTGRTEAFF.

The V gene is TRBV9, the J gene TRBJ2-5, with unresolved D. This CDR3 spans 14 amino acids. The germline V gene encodes CDR1 SGDLS and CDR2 YYNGEE. Trimming pared 0 bases from V and 3 bases from J, leaving 9 bases between. The DNA of the CDR3 is TGTGCCAGCAGCGTAGGAAACTTCGAAGAGACCCAGTACTTC. Encoded protein: CASSVGNFEETQYF.

This clone turned up a few times. The V and J genes are TRBV28 and TRBJ1-2; D not certain. V was pared by 3 bases and J by 0 bases, with 5 bases between. Germline values: CDR1 MDHEN, CDR2 SYDVKM. CDR3 size: 13 residues. CDR3 sequence (DNA): TGTGCCAGCAGTTTGGGAGCTAACTATGGCTACACCTTC. It is translated as CASSLGANYGYTF.

The V and J genes are TRBV28 and TRBJ1-4; 7 nucleotides align to TRBD1. This CDR3 comprises 15 residues. Germline CDR1 reads MDHEN; CDR2 reads SYDVKM. V shed 3 bases, J shed 4 bases, and the junction held 5 bases outside the gene matches. The DNA for the CDR3 is TGTGCCAGCAGTTTTTCGGGGACAGTTAATGAAAAACTGTTTTTT. Translating gives CASSFSGTVNEKLFF.

This clone was counted a few times. The chain uses TRBV27 and TRBJ2-7; 9 bases line up with TRBD1. Germline CDR1 MNHEY, CDR2 SMNVEV (reference sequence). V dropped 6 bases and J dropped 3; count of bases not matched to a gene: 6. The CDR3 contains 14 residues. The CDR3 spells CASRTGQGFYEQYF. The CDR3 nucleotides are TGTGCCAGCAGGACGGGACAGGGTTTCTACGAGCAGTACTTC.

This clone turned up a few times. This rearrangement joins TRBV7-8 to TRBJ2-1; tentative D call: TRBD1 (5 bases). Germline CDR1 and CDR2: SGHVS and FQNEAQ. The CDR3 totals 16 residues. V was pared by 7 bases and J by 0 bases, with 16 bases between. Written as DNA, the CDR3 is TGTGCCAGCATCGAAAAGGGGCCCAGCTCCTACAATGAGCAGTTCTTC. Translation: CASIEKGPSSYNEQFF. The full variable domain, with the rest looked up from reference TRBV7-8 and TRBJ2-1, is GAGVSQSPRYKVAKRGQDVALRCDPISGHVSLFWYQQALGQGPEFLTYFQNEAQLDKSGLPSDRFFAERPEGSVSTLKIQRTQQEDSAVYLCASIEKGPSSYNEQFFGPGTRLTVL.

The V gene is TRBV2, the J gene TRBJ1-4; TRBD1 matches at 8 bases. Unmatched junction bases numbered 5, after V lost 1 base and J lost 7 bases. Germline loops: CDR1 SNHLY, CDR2 FYNNEI. The CDR3 extends over 15 amino acids. CDR3 nucleotide sequence: TGTGCCAGCAGTGAAGGCCGGACAGGGTCTGAAAAACTGTTTTTT. Protein sequence: CASSEGRTGSEKLFF.

The V gene is TRBV6-5, the J gene TRBJ2-5; TRBD2 aligns across 11 bases. CDR1 and CDR2 (germline): MNHEY, SVGAGI. J gave up 5 bases and V 5 bases, and 7 bases lay outside the gene matches. The CDR3 runs to 15 residues. The CDR3 DNA is TGTGCCAGCAGTACCCTTAGCGGGAGGGGGGAGACCCAGTACTTC. Translation gives CASSTLSGRGETQYF.

The genes are TRBV7-2 and TRBJ1-1; 9 bases are shared with TRBD1. The CDR3 is made up of 15 amino acids. The germline V gene encodes CDR1 SGHTA and CDR2 FQGNSA. V was pared by 4 bases and J by 3 bases, with 6 bases of the junction left unmatched. The CDR3, as DNA: TGTGCCAGCAGCTCGACCGGGACAGGGCACACTGAAGCTTTCTTT. Its translation is CASSSTGTGHTEAFF.

This clone has only a few counts. The sample has other DNA sequences that encode this CDR3 too. The chain recombines TRBV7-2 with TRBJ2-1, with TRBD2 matching over 8 bases. The junction had 16 bases not matched to a gene; V was cut back by 1 base and J by 8 bases. The CDR3 has 18 residues. The germline CDR1 and CDR2 sequences are SGHTA and FQGNSA. CDR3 nucleotide sequence: TGTGCCAGCAGCTTAGACGGTCTAACGGGAGGGCCGGGGGATGAGCAGTTCTTC. This codes for CASSLDGLTGGPGDEQFF.

The chain has TRBV7-9 and TRBJ2-1, with TRBD2 matching over 8 bases. Germline trimming cut 3 bases from V and 1 base from J; bases unmatched to any gene: 2. The CDR3 contains 15 residues. Germline V gene lookup returns CDR1 SEHNR and CDR2 FQNEAQ (reference sequence). DNA of the CDR3: TGTGCCAGCAGCTTCTTAGCGGGATCCTACAATGAGCAGTTCTTC. This translates into CASSFLAGSYNEQFF.

This clone was detected once. V and J are TRBV25-1 and TRBJ2-2; weak D call: TRBD1 (6 bases). This CDR3 has 16 residues. V was cut by 4 bases and J by 4 bases, with 16 bases left in between. Per germline, CDR1 MGHDK and CDR2 SYGVNS. The CDR3 loop is CASSATTGFGTGELFF. The CDR3 DNA reads TGTGCCAGCAGTGCGACCACAGGGTTCGGCACCGGGGAGCTGTTTTTT.

V gene TRBV2 combines with J gene TRBJ2-7; 9 nucleotides line up with TRBD1. The J segment lost 2 bases and the V segment lost 4 bases, leaving 6 bases of the junction unmatched. The germline CDR1 and CDR2 sequences are SNHLY and FYNNEI. The CDR3 extends over 15 amino acids. The CDR3 here is CASSGRGTGPYEQYF. CDR3 bases: TGTGCCAGCAGTGGGCGTGGGACAGGGCCCTACGAGCAGTACTTC.

The chain employs TRBV7-2 and TRBJ1-1; possibly TRBD1 for D (6 bases). V was clipped by 5 bases and J by 0 bases, with 19 bases between them. Germline loops: CDR1 SGHTA, CDR2 FQGNSA. CDR3 length equals 17 residues. CDR3 sequence reads: CASSPTGGLLMNTEAFF. CDR3 DNA: TGTGCCAGCAGCCCTACCGGGGGGCTGCTTATGAACACTGAAGCTTTCTTT.

This sequence joins TRBV2 and TRBJ2-3; 7 bases line up with TRBD2. The germline gives CDR1 SNHLY, CDR2 FYNNEI. The CDR3 is made up of 13 amino acids. V gave up 10 bases and J gave up 0 bases; unmatched junction bases: 4. The CDR3 coding sequence is TGTGCCATCAATAGCGGGAGCACAGATACGCAGTATTTT. Its translation: CAINSGSTDTQYF.